A selection of T cell receptor beta chains follows, all from one sample in a study of cytomegalovirus exposure and HLA in healthy donors. This table comes from immunoSEQ multiplex PCR, and its TCRdb copy is limited to in-frame clones, with some not included. This table has about 130,000 clones, over 60% appearing once. Sequenced material: PBMCs. The receptors here all came from a man aged 50 or older in good health and CMV-seronegative. Each CDR3 is given with its conserved first and last residue. D genes are given only for firm matches. Only some rows state a clone size, as once, few, many or a class for expanded clones.

>-|TRBV19|-|TRBJ2-3
TGTGCCAGTAGTGTCCTAGATACGCAGTATTTT
CASSVLDTQYF
>TRBD1|TRBV18|-|TRBJ1-4
TGTGCCAGCTCACCTCAGACAGGGCCCACTAATGAAAAACTGTTTTTT
CASSPQTGPTNEKLFF
>-|TRBV2|-|TRBJ2-5
TGTGCCAGCGTCAGGGGAGGGGGAGAGACCCAGTACTTC
CASVRGGGETQYF
>-|TRBV9|-|TRBJ2-1
TGTGCCAGCAGCCCCCGGTCCTCATCCTACAATGAGCAGTTCTTC
CASSPRSSSYNEQFF
>TRBD1|TRBV5-4|-|TRBJ1-1
TGTGCCAGCAGCCCCGGGACAGGGGGTTTGAACACTGAAGCTTTCTTT
CASSPGTGGLNTEAFF
>-|TRBV19|-|TRBJ1-4
TGTGCCAGTACCCGGGACTCGTATAATGAAAAACTGTTTTTT
CASTRDSYNEKLFF
>-|TRBV28|few|TRBJ1-2
TGTGCCAGCAGTTTTGCAGAAGGCTACACCTTC
CASSFAEGYTF
>-|TRBV5-1|-|TRBJ1-1
TGCGCCAGCAGCCGTACGAGCCCGACGAGGAGCACTGAAGCTTTCTTT
CASSRTSPTRSTEAFF
>-|TRBV6-1|-|TRBJ2-3
TGTGCCAGCAGTGACAGGGGCCGAAACACAGATACGCAGTATTTT
CASSDRGRNTDTQYF
>-|TRBV5-1|-|TRBJ1-4
TGCGCCAGCAGCCATACCCGCGCAACTAATGAAAAACTGTTTTTT
CASSHTRATNEKLFF
>TRBD1|TRBV30|-|TRBJ1-2
TGTGCCTGGAGTACCGGGACAGGGGATGGCTACACCTTC
CAWSTGTGDGYTF
>TRBD1|TRBV5-4|few|TRBJ1-1
TGTGCCAGCAGCTTGGGGGGACAGGGAGGGACTGAAGCTTTCTTT
CASSLGGQGGTEAFF
>-|TRBV29-1|-|TRBJ1-2
TGCAGCGTTGATGGGGGCTGGTCGGGTGGCTACACCTTC
CSVDGGWSGGYTF
>-|TRBV5-1|-|TRBJ1-5
TGCGCCAGCAGCTTGGGGGCTGGTCAGCCCCAGCATTTT
CASSLGAGQPQHF
>TRBD1|TRBV6-6|-|TRBJ1-1
TGTGCCAGCAGTTACCAACAGGGGGCTGGTACTGAAGCTTTCTTT
CASSYQQGAGTEAFF
>-|TRBV11-2|-|TRBJ2-7
TGTGCCAGCAGCCACAGCTCCTACGAGCAGTACTTC
CASSHSSYEQYF
>-|TRBV27|few|TRBJ1-5
TGTGCCAGCAGCTCAACGAACAGGGTCAATCAGCCCCAGCATTTT
CASSSTNRVNQPQHF
>-|TRBV28|-|TRBJ1-1
TGTGCCAGCAGGTACCCCGGGGGAAGCACTGAAGCTTTCTTT
CASRYPGGSTEAFF
>-|TRBV6-5|-|TRBJ2-1
TGTGCCAGCAGTCCCGGTGGTGAGCAGTTCTTC
CASSPGGEQFF
>TRBD1|TRBV28|few|TRBJ1-6
TGTGCCAGCAGTTTGCCCGGGACAGGGGGGACATCCTATAATTCACCCCTCCACTTT
CASSLPGTGGTSYNSPLHF
>-|TRBV4-2|few|TRBJ2-3
TGTGCCAGCAGCCAAGGGGCCTCCGGACAAGACACAGATACGCAGTATTTT
CASSQGASGQDTDTQYF
>-|TRBV7-9|-|TRBJ1-4
TGTTCCAGCAGCTTCCCGGGAGGGCCAGTTAATGAAAAACTGTTTTTT
CSSSFPGGPVNEKLFF
>-|TRBV19|few|TRBJ1-4
TGTGCCAGTAGTATCGGAGGCGAAAAACTGTTTTTT
CASSIGGEKLFF
>TRBD1|TRBV4-3|-|TRBJ1-4
TGCGCCAGCAGCCAACACCAGACAGGGAGTAATGAAAAACTGTTTTTT
CASSQHQTGSNEKLFF
>TRBD1|TRBV10-3|-|TRBJ1-1
TGTGCCACCCGACAGGGTTCAATGAACACTGAAGCTTTCTTT
CATRQGSMNTEAFF
>-|TRBV2|few|TRBJ1-3
TGTGCCAGCAGTAACACAGGGTTCAGCACCATATATTTT
CASSNTGFSTIYF
>-|TRBV5-1|-|TRBJ1-3
TGCGCCAGCAGCTTGGCCGAAGGGGTAGACTCTGGAAACACCATATATTTT
CASSLAEGVDSGNTIYF
>-|TRBV13|once|TRBJ1-2
TGTGCCAGCAGCTTAGTAGGGGAAGATGGCTACACCTTC
CASSLVGEDGYTF
>-|TRBV7-9|-|TRBJ1-1
TGTGCCAGCACCGTACAGGGTCGAGCTGAAGCTTTCTTT
CASTVQGRAEAFF
>TRBD1|TRBV4-1|few|TRBJ2-5
TGCGCCAGCAGCCAAGAGGGACAGGGCCAAGAGACCCAGTACTTC
CASSQEGQGQETQYF
>-|TRBV18|-|TRBJ1-2
TGTGCCAGCTCACTAGGGGTGGACTATGGCTACACCTTC
CASSLGVDYGYTF
>-|TRBV6-1|once|TRBJ2-3
TGTGCCAGCAGTGCAGGGTTGAATACGCAGTATTTT
CASSAGLNTQYF
>TRBD1|TRBV11-3|-|TRBJ2-7
TGTGCCAGCAGCTTAGCACCGGGACAGGGGGCAAAGCAATACTTC
CASSLAPGQGAKQYF
>TRBD1|TRBV29-1|-|TRBJ2-1
TGCAGCGTTGAACGCCGGGACAGGGGGTTCAATGAGCAGTTCTTC
CSVERRDRGFNEQFF
>TRBD2|TRBV7-7|-|TRBJ2-5
TGTGCCAGCAGCGCCGGAAGACTAGCCCGGCAGACCCAGTACTTC
CASSAGRLARQTQYF
>TRBD2|TRBV6-1|-|TRBJ2-1
TGTGCCAGCATTCGAGCGGGGGAGACCTTCAATGAGCAGTTCTTC
CASIRAGETFNEQFF
>-|TRBV6-6|-|TRBJ1-2
TGTGCCAGCAGTTACGTCGAGGGCTACACCTTC
CASSYVEGYTF
>TRBD1|TRBV18|-|TRBJ1-5
TGTGCCAGCTCACCCTTGGGCCCCGGGACAGAGAATCAGCCCCAGCATTTT
CASSPLGPGTENQPQHF
>-|TRBV5-1|once|TRBJ2-3
TGCGCCAGCAGCTTGAGTAGCAGAGTCACAGATACGCAGTATTTT
CASSLSSRVTDTQYF
>TRBD1|TRBV4-3|-|TRBJ2-6
TGCGCCAGCAGCCGCTGGACAGGGCCACGCTCTGGGGCCAACGTCCTGACTTTC
CASSRWTGPRSGANVLTF
>TRBD1|TRBV5-4|-|TRBJ1-1
TGTGCCAGCAGCTCCCAGAAGAATACAGGGGTCGGTGAAGCTTTCTTT
CASSSQKNTGVGEAFF